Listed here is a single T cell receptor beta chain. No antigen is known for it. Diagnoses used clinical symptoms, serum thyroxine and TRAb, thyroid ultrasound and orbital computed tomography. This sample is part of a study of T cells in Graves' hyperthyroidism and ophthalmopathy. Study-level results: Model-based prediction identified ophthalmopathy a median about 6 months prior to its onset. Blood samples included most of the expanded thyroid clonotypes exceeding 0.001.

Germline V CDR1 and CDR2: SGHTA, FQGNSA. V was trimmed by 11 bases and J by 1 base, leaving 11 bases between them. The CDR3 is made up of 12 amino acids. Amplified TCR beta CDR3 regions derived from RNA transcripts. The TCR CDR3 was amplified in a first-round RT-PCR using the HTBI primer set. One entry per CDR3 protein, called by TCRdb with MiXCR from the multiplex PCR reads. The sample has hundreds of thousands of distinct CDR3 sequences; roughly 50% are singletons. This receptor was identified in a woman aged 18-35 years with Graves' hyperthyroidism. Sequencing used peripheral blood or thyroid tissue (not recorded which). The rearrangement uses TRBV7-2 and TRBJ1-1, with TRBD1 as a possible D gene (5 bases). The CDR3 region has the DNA TGTACCGTCGGGGGGACGAACACTGAAGCTTTCTTT. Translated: CTVGGTNTEAFF.